The 14 T cell receptor beta chains below come from one sample, sequenced in a study of blood T cell repertoires in COVID-19. Data came from immunoSEQ multiplex PCR; TCRdb stores just in-frame clones and leaves some out. The sample shows more than 200,000 clones, roughly nine tenths of them seen only once. The sequencing input was PBMCs or T cells enriched from blood (not recorded which). These receptors were taken from a woman in her 30s with acute COVID-19.

J is TRBJ2-7 and V is TRBV20-1; D unclear. This CDR3 has 11 amino acids. V was trimmed by 3 bases and J by 5 bases, leaving 8 bases between them. Germline V gene sequence: CDR1 DFQATT, CDR2 SNEGSKA (reference sequence). CDR3: CSASAGNEQYF. Here the CDR3 DNA reads TGCAGTGCTAGTGCAGGTAACGAGCAGTACTTC.

J is TRBJ1-4 and V is TRBV6-5; D gene uncertain. Germline CDR1 and CDR2: MNHEY and SVGAGI. The V end was cut by 4 bases, the J end by 15 bases, with 12 bases between. CDR3 size: 11 residues. CDR3 in DNA: TGTGCCAGCAGTTCCATGGAGAGGGTGTTTTTT. This codes for CASSSMERVFF.

The chain combines TRBV7-6 with TRBJ2-3, with 7 bases lining up with TRBD2. With V trimmed by 4 bases and J by 9 bases, 4 bases remained unmatched. The CDR3 has 12 residues. CDR1 and CDR2 from the germline V gene are SGHVS and FNYEAQ. The CDR3 nucleotides read TGTGCCAGCAGCTCGGGGGGTTGGACGCAGTATTTT. It yields the protein CASSSGGWTQYF. Using reference TRBV7-6 and TRBJ2-3 for the parts outside the CDR3, the full variable domain is GAGVSQSPRYKVTKRGQDVALRCDPISGHVSLYWYRQALGQGPEFLTYFNYEAQQDKSGLPNDRFSAERPEGSISTLTIQRTEQRDSAMYRCASSSGGWTQYFGPGTRLTVL.

The chain joins TRBV6-5 to TRBJ1-5; a possible D gene is TRBD1 (5 bases). The length of the CDR3 is 14 residues. V was pared by 6 bases and J by 4 bases, with 13 bases between. The germline CDR1 and CDR2 sequences are MNHEY and SVGAGI. CDR3 coding DNA: TGTGCCAGCAGAACGGGGGGAGTAAATCAGCCCCAGCATTTT. It is translated as CASRTGGVNQPQHF.

This clone came up many times. The chain combines TRBV4-1 with TRBJ2-7, with 7 nucleotides matching TRBD1. J was trimmed by 0 bases and V by 5 bases; bases with no gene match: 7. Germline CDR1 reads MGHRA; CDR2 reads YSYEKL. The CDR3 totals 15 residues. CDR3 sequence reads: CASSSSNRGSYEQYF. CDR3 nucleotides: TGCGCCAGCAGCTCTTCGAACAGGGGCTCCTACGAGCAGTACTTC.

The V and J genes are TRBV15 and TRBJ2-7, with D perhaps matching TRBD2 (6 bases). The germline V gene encodes CDR1 LNHNV and CDR2 YYDKDF (reference sequence). Between the trimmed V and J ends, which lost 1 base and 7 bases, there was a span of 17 bases. This CDR3 region has 15 residues. The chain's CDR3 is CATSRGRGNQGEQYF. CDR3 DNA: TGTGCCACCAGCAGAGGGAGGGGAAACCAGGGAGAGCAGTACTTC.

J is TRBJ2-7 and V is TRBV5-1; D might be TRBD2 (7 bases). The CDR3 is 15 residues long. Germline CDR1 and CDR2: SGHRS and YFSETQ. Trimming took off 1 base at V and 0 bases at J, with 11 bases between the two ends. In DNA form, the CDR3 reads TGCGCCAGCAGCTTGCGGGGGGCAATCTCCTACGAGCAGTACTTC. It specifies CASSLRGAISYEQYF.

The V call is TRBV11-2, the J call TRBJ2-1; no clear D. Trimming stripped 5 bases from V and 7 bases from J, with 21 bases between. Per germline, CDR1 SGHAT and CDR2 FQNNGV. The CDR3 has 16 amino acids. CDR3 in DNA: TGTGCCAGCAGCCTCGGTGGTTTCTCCCAAATGAATGAGCAGTTCTTC. It specifies CASSLGGFSQMNEQFF.

Here the CDR3 DNA reads TGTGCCAGCAGCCCCGGACTGTTTGAAGCTTTCTTT. Its protein product is CASSPGLFEAFF. The V gene is TRBV6-2 or TRBV6-3, the J gene TRBJ1-1; no firm D call. Between the trimmed V and J ends, which lost 6 bases and 7 bases, there was a span of 12 bases. Germline lookup yields CDR1 MNHEY and CDR2 SVGEGT. The CDR3 runs 12 residues.

The chain is built from TRBV10-3 and TRBJ1-4; D uncertain. The CDR3 is 14 residues long. V gave up 0 bases and J gave up 5 bases, with 7 bases separating them. Germline V gene data show CDR1 as ENHRY and CDR2 as SYGVKD. This CDR3 is CAISESVENEKLFF. DNA for the CDR3: TGTGCCATCAGTGAGTCAGTGGAGAATGAAAAACTGTTTTTT.

In its sample, this clone was seen once. The rearrangement links TRBV18 to TRBJ1-1; no firm D call. Germline CDR1 and CDR2: KGHSH and LQKENI. This CDR3 is built from 13 residues. The V gene lost 2 bases and the J gene lost 7 bases, with 11 bases spanning the gap. CDR3 in amino acids: CASSPTGDLEAFF. The CDR3 bases are TGTGCCAGCTCACCAACCGGAGACCTTGAAGCTTTCTTT.

The V gene is TRBV11-2, the J gene TRBJ2-7; TRBD2 matches at 7 bases. The junction had 13 bases not matched to a gene; V was cut back by 2 bases and J by 0 bases. The CDR3 runs to 18 residues. From germline, CDR1 is SGHAT and CDR2 FQNNGV. The CDR3 nucleotides read TGTGCCAGCAGCTTAAGAAATGTATGGCTAGCGGACTCCTACGAGCAGTACTTC. It translates to CASSLRNVWLADSYEQYF.

V gene TRBV7-6 combines with J gene TRBJ2-3; D unresolved. The CDR3 loop spans 14 amino acids. Germline CDR1 SGHVS, CDR2 FNYEAQ. V lost 2 bases and J 4 bases, leaving 10 bases between the germline ends. The CDR3 here is CASSLLRSADTQYF. In nucleotides, the CDR3 is TGTGCCAGCAGCTTACTGCGGAGCGCAGATACGCAGTATTTT.

CDR3 sequence reads: CASSQVGLSNQPQHF. Here the CDR3 DNA reads TGCGCCAGCAGCCAAGTCGGTTTGAGCAATCAGCCCCAGCATTTT. The chain links TRBV4-1 to TRBJ1-5; D remains unclear. There are 15 residues in the CDR3. The germline V gene encodes CDR1 MGHRA and CDR2 YSYEKL. Trimming pared 1 base from V and 1 base from J, leaving 8 bases between.